The 10 T cell receptor beta chains below come from one sample, sequenced in a study of blood T cell repertoires in COVID-19. Generated by immunoSEQ multiplex PCR, the TCRdb table keeps only in-frame clones and is missing some. The profile shows 66,000 or so clones, about 86% of them singletons. Sequences were obtained from peripheral blood. These receptors all come from a middle-aged man with active COVID-19.

The rearrangement uses TRBV18 and TRBJ1-2; D remains unclear. The CDR3 loop spans 16 amino acids. Germline V gene lookup returns CDR1 KGHSH and CDR2 LQKENI. Trimming took off 0 bases at V and 3 bases at J, with 14 bases between the two ends. The CDR3 here is CASSPPLGPTHYGYTF. The CDR3 region has the DNA TGTGCCAGCTCACCACCCTTGGGCCCTACTCACTATGGCTACACCTTC.

The gene calls are TRBV7-9 and TRBJ2-3, with 9 bases identical to TRBD2. Germline CDR1 is SEHNR and CDR2 is FQNEAQ (reference sequence). V was pared by 5 bases and J by 5 bases, with 5 bases of the junction left unmatched. CDR3 size: 14 residues. CDR3 amino acids: CASSRTSVGDTQYF. In DNA form, the CDR3 reads TGTGCCAGCAGCCGGACTAGCGTTGGAGATACGCAGTATTTT.

The chain uses TRBV20-1 and TRBJ2-5; a weak D match, TRBD1 (5 bases). Trimming pared 3 bases from V and 5 bases from J, leaving 16 bases between. Germline lookup yields CDR1 DFQATT and CDR2 SNEGSKA (reference sequence). The CDR3 is made up of 14 amino acids. This chain's CDR3 is CSASGRDALETQYF. Here the CDR3 DNA reads TGCAGTGCTAGTGGCAGGGATGCTCTTGAGACCCAGTACTTC.

The chain couples TRBV4-1 to TRBJ2-3; 13 bases are shared with TRBD2. With 0 bases clipped from V and 7 bases from J, the junction kept 7 bases outside the gene matches. CDR1 MGHRA and CDR2 YSYEKL come from the germline V gene. This CDR3 is built from 17 residues. CDR3 nucleotides: TGCGCCAGCAGCCAAGAACTAGCGGGGGGGCCTAGTAATACGCAGTATTTT. It translates to CASSQELAGGPSNTQYF.

The rearrangement joins TRBV7-8 to TRBJ2-5; 9 bases are a match to TRBD1. Trimming at V came to 5 bases and at J to 1 base, leaving 17 bases not matched to a gene. CDR1 and CDR2 from the germline V gene are SGHVS and FQNEAQ. There are 19 residues in the CDR3. CDR3 DNA sequence: TGTGCCAGCAGCCCGCGGTCGCGGGACAGGGTACGAATCCAAGAGACCCAGTACTTC. Translated: CASSPRSRDRVRIQETQYF.

The gene calls are TRBV7-6 and TRBJ2-1; 13 bases are shared with TRBD2. CDR3 size: 19 residues. V dropped 5 bases and J dropped 2; count of bases not matched to a gene: 12. Germline assignment: CDR1 SGHVS and CDR2 FNYEAQ. The CDR3 sequence is CASSKELPGLAGPYNEQFF. CDR3 coding DNA: TGTGCCAGCAGCAAAGAATTGCCGGGACTAGCGGGGCCCTACAATGAGCAGTTCTTC. The full variable domain, completed using reference TRBV7-6 and TRBJ2-1, is GAGVSQSPRYKVTKRGQDVALRCDPISGHVSLYWYRQALGQGPEFLTYFNYEAQQDKSGLPNDRFSAERPEGSISTLTIQRTEQRDSAMYRCASSKELPGLAGPYNEQFFGPGTRLTVL.

The rearrangement links TRBV11-1 to TRBJ1-6; 9 bases fit TRBD1. Germline CDR1 reads SGHAT; CDR2 reads FQDESV (reference sequence). The trim removed 4 bases at V and 7 bases at J, leaving 2 bases unmatched. CDR3 length: 14 amino acids. CDR3 loop: CASSSGTGNSPLHF. As DNA, the CDR3 is TGTGCCAGCAGCTCCGGGACAGGGAATTCACCCCTCCACTTT.

This clone was seen a few times. The chain combines TRBV19 with TRBJ2-7; 10 nucleotides align to TRBD1. The CDR3 extends over 15 amino acids. CDR1 and CDR2 from the germline V gene are LNHDA and SQIVND (reference sequence). With 2 bases clipped from V and 2 bases from J, the junction kept 3 bases outside the gene matches. The CDR3 sequence: CASSITGTGAYEQYF. The CDR3 DNA follows: TGTGCCAGTAGTATAACCGGGACAGGGGCCTACGAGCAGTACTTC. Based on the CDR3 plus reference TRBV19 and TRBJ2-7, the full variable domain is DGGITQSPKYLFRKEGQNVTLSCEQNLNHDAMYWYRQDPGQGLRLIYYSQIVNDFQKGDIAEGYSVSREKKESFPLTVTSAQKNPTAFYLCASSITGTGAYEQYFGPGTRLTVT.

This chain connects TRBV30 to TRBJ1-2; 8 positions agree with TRBD1. The germline V gene encodes CDR1 GTSNPN and CDR2 SVGIG (reference sequence). CDR3 length equals 14 residues. The trim removed 1 base at V and 6 bases at J, leaving 7 bases unmatched. DNA of the CDR3: TGTGCCTGGAGTGCGGACAGGGCACTAGATGGCTACACCTTC. Translation gives CAWSADRALDGYTF.

The rearrangement uses TRBV6-6 and TRBJ2-1; D may be TRBD2 (5 bases). Trimming shortened V by 6 bases and J by 4 bases, and 10 bases separated the two germline ends. CDR3 length: 13 amino acids. Germline V gives CDR1 MNHNY, CDR2 SVGAGI (reference sequence). The CDR3 DNA reads TGTGCCAGCAGATTCGGGGTTTACAATGAGCAGTTCTTC. This codes for CASRFGVYNEQFF.